This TCR beta chain was documented in a study of T cells in Graves' hyperthyroidism and ophthalmopathy. Study results and limitations: Blood held most thyroid clonotypes expanded above 0.001 frequency.

CDR1 and CDR2 (germline): MNHNY, SVGAGI (reference sequence). The CDR3 sequence is 15 residues long. The germline V and J ends were trimmed by 0 bases and 1 base, with 7 bases remaining between them. A remark on this clonotype: Its antigen remains unidentified.

The CDR3 regions of TCR beta were amplified from RNA transcripts. First-round RT-PCR of the TCR CDR3 relied on the HTBI primer set. One entry per CDR3 protein results from TCRdb running MiXCR on the multiplex PCR reads. There are some 350,000 distinct CDR3 sequences in the sample; 15% to 18% occur only once, and 25% to 35% lies in the top ten. The receptor comes from a woman aged 18-29 years with Graves' hyperthyroidism that later progressed to Graves' ophthalmopathy. The chain is built from TRBV6-6 and TRBJ1-5; D not certain. The specimen sequenced was blood. In DNA form, the CDR3 reads TGTGCCAGCAGTTACTCGCTGGACAGCAATCAGCCCCAGCATTTT. Protein: CASSYSLDSNQPQHF.